Here is one T cell receptor beta chain with its context. No antigen is known for it. The PCR ran on 60 Vbeta and 13 Jbeta primers. The protocol was immunoSEQ multiplex PCR, while the TCRdb copy is restricted to in-frame clones and leaves out a portion. The sample contains some 130,000 clones, approximately 77% of which appear only once. This entry belongs to a study of cytomegalovirus exposure and HLA in healthy donors. Study-wide findings and caveats: Follow-up analysis later connected one missense variant in DCLRE1C with trimming of TCR beta V- and J-genes. The authors later found most CMV-associated TCR beta chains appeared HLA-restricted. Follow-up analysis seemed to connect common viral pathogens with several of the most significant clusters identified. Researchers catalogued approximately 170 TCR beta chains as cytomegalovirus-associated.

After removal of 4 bases from V and 0 bases from J, the junction contained 15 bases not matched to a gene. Germline CDR1 reads MNHNS; CDR2 reads SASEGT. This CDR3 has 19 amino acids. This chain connects TRBV6-1 to TRBJ2-5; 9 nucleotides match TRBD1. This clonotype was sampled from a man aged 25-40 years in good health and CMV-seronegative. The sample was PBMCs. CDR3 coding DNA: TGTGCCAGCAGTGTACTAACAGGGGGCGGCCCTTCGTACCAAGAGACCCAGTACTTC. It codes for CASSVLTGGGPSYQETQYF.